This TCR beta chain was documented in a study of response to subunit inactivated influenza vaccine. General study points: It was the authors' suggestion that each seasonal influenza vaccination recruits few new T cells.

TCRdb reanalysed the RT-PCR reads using MiXCR and keeps one entry per CDR3 protein. The table includes about 500,000 distinct CDR3 sequences, 10% to 15% detected once. On this clonotype itself: Antigen specificity is unknown.

V was clipped by 4 bases and J by 4 bases; unmatched bases: 13. CDR1 is SGHAT, CDR2 FQNNGV, per germline. This CDR3 is built from 20 residues. The clonotype comes from a man aged 50-59 years who received an inactivated influenza vaccine. This chain joins TRBV11-2 and TRBJ2-1, with 16 positions matching TRBD2. This sample comprised PBMCs from blood, obtained more than 35 days after vaccination. In nucleotides, the CDR3 is TGTGCCAGCAGCTCTGCACCGGGACTAGCGGGAGGGCCAAGTTACAATGAGCAGTTCTTC. This translates into CASSSAPGLAGGPSYNEQFF.